What follows are 23 T cell receptor beta chains derived from one specimen sequenced in a study of blood T cells in healthy people across ages. Combining a sample-barcoded 5' primer with a J-beta primer mix, a second PCR ran for roughly 6 to 12 cycles. TCRdb ran MiXCR on the 5' RACE reads and lists one entry per CDR3 protein. The repertoire has some 900,000 distinct CDR3 sequences, roughly 43% of them found once; the top ten carry around 15%. Sequenced input: blood. Receptor source: a man between 25 and 39 years old in good health.

The gene calls are TRBV4-3 and TRBJ2-1; TRBD2 might be the D (5 bases). With 0 bases removed from V and 5 bases from J, the gap between germline ends came to 8 bases. From germline, CDR1 is LGHNA and CDR2 YSLEER. There are 14 residues in the CDR3. This CDR3 is CASSQDSGNNEQFF. The DNA of the CDR3 is TGCGCCAGCAGCCAAGATTCCGGGAACAATGAGCAGTTCTTC.

The chain links TRBV5-1 to TRBJ1-5, with D possibly TRBD1 on 6 matching bases. This CDR3 comprises 14 residues. Per the germline V gene, CDR1 is SGHRS and CDR2 is YFSETQ. V was shortened by 3 bases and J by 15 bases, with 22 bases between the two germline ends. The CDR3 DNA reads as TGCGCCAGCAGCTCCGGGGGGGCGACTGACCCCTGGCATTTT. Translating it yields CASSSGGATDPWHF.

This chain joins TRBV7-2 and TRBJ2-1; 9 nucleotides agree with TRBD1. The CDR3 length is 15 residues. Germline CDR1 SGHTA, CDR2 FQGNSA. V shed 1 base and J 8 bases; nucleotides not matched to a gene: 6. This CDR3 is CASSLDRGLLDEQFF. DNA of the CDR3: TGTGCCAGCAGCTTAGACAGGGGGCTCTTGGATGAGCAGTTCTTC.

To note about this clonotype: A read error may produce the germline difference seen at one junction end. V gene TRBV20-1 combines with J gene TRBJ2-1, with a possible D match to TRBD1 (5 bases). Per the germline V gene, CDR1 is DFQATT and CDR2 is SNEGSKA (reference sequence). There are 15 residues in the CDR3. The DNA for the CDR3 is TGCAGTGCTAGACTCCCAGCAGGGAACTCCAATGGGCAGTTCTTC. This codes for CSARLPAGNSNGQFF.

This chain joins TRBV4-3 and TRBJ2-3; TRBD1 is a possible D gene (6 bases). CDR3 length: 15 residues. V dropped 2 bases and J dropped 3 bases, with 12 bases sitting between them. Per the germline V gene, CDR1 is LGHNA and CDR2 is YSLEER. CDR3 sequence: CASSQPGVPTDTQYF. The CDR3 DNA reads as TGCGCCAGCAGCCAACCAGGGGTTCCGACAGATACGCAGTATTTT.

The chain links TRBV6-6 to TRBJ2-6, with no clear D. This CDR3 has 16 residues. CDR1 and CDR2 from the germline V gene are MNHNY and SVGAGI (reference sequence). V dropped 5 bases and J dropped 0 bases, with 11 bases sitting between them. CDR3 sequence reads: CASSGDKGSGANVLTF. CDR3 nucleotides: TGTGCCAGCAGTGGGGATAAGGGCTCTGGGGCCAACGTCCTGACTTTC.

This clonotype appeared a few times. V and J are TRBV20-1 and TRBJ2-1, with no clear D. This CDR3 spans 13 amino acids. Per the germline V gene, CDR1 is DFQATT and CDR2 is SNEGSKA (reference sequence). V was shortened by 8 bases and J by 9 bases, with 20 bases between the two germline ends. The CDR3 DNA reads TGCAGTACCCCTGGGTCAGTAACCCTTGAGCAGTTCTTC. Translating gives CSTPGSVTLEQFF.

Turning to this clonotype: The junction does not match germline at one end; this may be a read error. The genes are TRBV7-9 and TRBJ1-2; D is undetermined. The germline CDR1 and CDR2 sequences are SEHNR and FQNEAQ (reference sequence). The CDR3 runs 14 residues. CDR3 DNA sequence: TGTGCCAGCAGCGTCCGCGGGGTCGTCTATGGCTGCACCTTC. It specifies CASSVRGVVYGCTF.

The chain recombines TRBV29-1 with TRBJ2-2, with 7 bases that match TRBD1. The CDR3 is 15 amino acids. CDR1 and CDR2 from the germline V gene are SQVTM and ANQGSEA. Germline trimming cut 4 bases from V and 3 bases from J; bases unmatched to any gene: 8. The CDR3 DNA sequence: TGCAGCGTTGCTAGGGGGCAAGTGGACACCGGGGAGCTGTTTTTT. Amino acid sequence: CSVARGQVDTGELFF.

J is TRBJ2-1 and V is TRBV29-1; D call uncertain. Trimming removed 2 bases at V and 6 bases at J, with 8 bases between. This CDR3 is built from 12 residues. The V gene's germline CDR1 is SQVTM and CDR2 ANQGSEA. This CDR3 reads CSVESQINEQFF. The CDR3 nucleotides read TGCAGCGTTGAAAGTCAGATCAATGAGCAGTTCTTC.

The rearrangement links TRBV27 to TRBJ2-5, with 9 bases matching TRBD2. The DNA end favors TRBJ2-7, so the J call may be wrong. Germline V gene sequence: CDR1 MNHEY, CDR2 SMNVEV (reference sequence). The CDR3 totals 12 residues. The CDR3 region has the DNA TGTGCCAGCACTAGCGGGGCCCTCGAGCAGTACTTC. Translating gives CASTSGALEQYF.

The table lists this clonotype with a few counts. The chain combines TRBV28 with TRBJ1-4, with D possibly matching TRBD1 (5 bases). CDR3 size: 15 residues. Germline assignment: CDR1 MDHEN and CDR2 SYDVKM. Trimming took 5 bases from V and 4 from J, leaving 14 bases between them. The CDR3 DNA follows: TGTGCCAGCAGTCCACCCGGGACCCATAATGAAAAACTGTTTTTT. Amino acids: CASSPPGTHNEKLFF.

V is TRBV6-1 and J is TRBJ2-5, with D perhaps given as TRBD1 or TRBD2 (6 bases each). This CDR3 spans 14 amino acids. The V gene's germline CDR1 is MNHNS and CDR2 SASEGT. V was clipped by 2 bases and J by 5 bases, with 12 bases between them. The CDR3 region is CASSERIGGETQYF. The CDR3 DNA follows: TGTGCCAGCAGTGAACGAATAGGGGGGGAGACCCAGTACTTC.

The chain recombines TRBV2 with TRBJ2-3; D is perhaps TRBD1 (7 bases). The CDR3 sequence is 11 residues long. From germline, CDR1 is SNHLY and CDR2 FYNNEI. V lost 8 bases, J lost 5 bases, and 8 bases lay in between. The CDR3 protein is CASQGGDTQYF. Written as DNA, the CDR3 is TGTGCCAGCCAGGGGGGAGATACGCAGTATTTT. Variable domain in full (rest from reference TRBV2 and TRBJ2-3): EPEVTQTPSHQVTQMGQEVILRCVPISNHLYFYWYRQILGQKVEFLVSFYNNEISEKSEIFDDQFSVERPDGSNFTLKIRSTKLEDSAMYFCASQGGDTQYFGPGTRLTVL.

The V call is TRBV5-6, the J call TRBJ1-2; no definite D call. V was clipped by 6 bases and J by 4 bases, with 19 bases between them. There are 15 residues in the CDR3. The germline CDR1 and CDR2 sequences are SGHDT and YYEEEE. CDR3 sequence reads: CASTNGRFGSYGYTF. The CDR3 DNA reads as TGTGCCAGCACCAACGGTCGATTTGGGTCCTATGGCTACACCTTC.

The rearrangement uses TRBV4-2 and TRBJ2-1, with 8 bases fitting TRBD2. The junction had 13 bases not matched to a gene; V was cut back by 4 bases and J by 8 bases. Germline V gives CDR1 LGHNA, CDR2 YNFKEQ. The CDR3 has 16 amino acids. Written as DNA, the CDR3 is TGTGCCAGCAGCCTCCTAGCGGGCAGTGCCACCGATGAGCAGTTCTTC. Protein: CASSLLAGSATDEQFF.

As DNA, the CDR3 is TGTGCCAGCAGTGAGGGGGGGGGCTCAGATACGCAGTATTTT. Its translation is CASSEGGGSDTQYF. V and J are TRBV25-1 and TRBJ2-3; TRBD2 might be the D (7 bases). The ends were cut back, 3 bases at V and 4 bases at J, with 11 bases in the middle. Germline values: CDR1 MGHDK, CDR2 SYGVNS. There are 14 residues in the CDR3.

The sample holds a few counts of this clonotype. The J gene is TRBJ2-1, the V gene TRBV4-2; D gene unclear. The tail of the sequence fits TRBJ2-7 better, so the J call may be wrong. This CDR3 contains 15 residues. Germline CDR1 LGHNA, CDR2 YNFKEQ. The CDR3, as DNA: TGTGCCAGCAGCCAAGGAGTGACTCCTGGAAATGAGCAGTACTTC. Its protein product is CASSQGVTPGNEQYF.

The chain has TRBV4-1 and TRBJ1-6; D may be TRBD1 (5 bases). The CDR3 covers 19 residues. Looked up from germline, CDR1 is MGHRA and CDR2 is YSYEKL. Deletions cut 2 bases from V and 9 bases from J, with 26 bases between. This CDR3 is CASSQHLDGNRGRISPLHF. The CDR3 DNA sequence: TGCGCCAGCAGCCAACATCTAGATGGAAACCGGGGCCGAATTTCACCCCTCCACTTT.

This clonotype was recorded a few times. This CDR3 is CATSRDLSEGEQYF. CDR3 in DNA: TGTGCCACCAGCAGAGATCTCTCTGAAGGCGAGCAGTACTTC. J is TRBJ2-7 and V is TRBV15; D is uncertain. Germline CDR1 is LNHNV and CDR2 is YYDKDF (reference sequence). This CDR3 has 14 amino acids. V lost 0 bases, J lost 6 bases, and 12 bases lay in between. The full variable domain, rest sourced from reference TRBV15 and TRBJ2-7, is DAMVIQNPRYQVTQFGKPVTLSCSQTLNHNVMYWYQQKSSQAPKLLFHYYDKDFNNEADTPDNFQSRRPNTSFCFLDIRSPGLGDTAMYLCATSRDLSEGEQYFGPGTRLTVT.

Ten or more counts support this clonotype. The V and J genes are TRBV29-1 and TRBJ2-7; D gene uncertain. The ends were cut back, 4 bases at V and 0 bases at J, with 10 bases in the middle. Per the germline V gene, CDR1 is SQVTM and CDR2 is ANQGSEA. The length of the CDR3 is 13 residues. The CDR3 is CSVGTRSSYEQYF. DNA for the CDR3: TGCAGCGTTGGGACGAGGAGCTCCTACGAGCAGTACTTC.

The chain uses TRBV6-2 or TRBV6-3 and TRBJ1-5, with 8 bases identical to TRBD1. Germline CDR1 MNHEY, CDR2 SVGEGT. This CDR3 is 16 amino acids long. V shed 6 bases, J shed 7 bases, and the junction held 14 bases outside the gene matches. As DNA, the CDR3 is TGTGCCAGCAGGCGCTCCGACAGGGGCTCGGGGCAGCCCCAGCATTTT. Amino acids: CASRRSDRGSGQPQHF.

V and J are TRBV28 and TRBJ1-1; the D is unclear. Trimming pared 5 bases from V and 0 bases from J, leaving 16 bases between. Germline assignment: CDR1 MDHEN and CDR2 SYDVKM. The CDR3 is made up of 16 amino acids. CDR3 sequence: CASSPRLTKMNTEAFF. In DNA form, the CDR3 reads TGTGCCAGCAGTCCAAGACTGACCAAGATGAACACTGAAGCTTTCTTT.